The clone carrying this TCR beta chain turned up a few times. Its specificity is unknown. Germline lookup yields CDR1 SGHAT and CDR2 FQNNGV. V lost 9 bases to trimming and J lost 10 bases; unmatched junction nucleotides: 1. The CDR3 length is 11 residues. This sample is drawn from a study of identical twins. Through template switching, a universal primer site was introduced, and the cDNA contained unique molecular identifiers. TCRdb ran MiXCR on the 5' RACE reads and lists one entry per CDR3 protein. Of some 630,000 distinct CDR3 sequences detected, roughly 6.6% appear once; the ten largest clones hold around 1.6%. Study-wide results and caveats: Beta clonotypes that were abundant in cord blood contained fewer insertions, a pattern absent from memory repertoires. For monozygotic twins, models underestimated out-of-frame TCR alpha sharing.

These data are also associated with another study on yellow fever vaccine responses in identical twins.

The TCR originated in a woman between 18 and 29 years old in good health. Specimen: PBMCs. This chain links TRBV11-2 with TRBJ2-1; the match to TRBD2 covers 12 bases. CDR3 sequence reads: CASLAGGEQFF. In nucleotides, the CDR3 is TGTGCCAGTCTAGCGGGAGGGGAGCAGTTCTTC. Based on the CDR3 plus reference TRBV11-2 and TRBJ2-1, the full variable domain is EAGVAQSPRYKIIEKRQSVAFWCNPISGHATLYWYQQILGQGPKLLIQFQNNGVVDDSQLPKDRFSAERLKGVDSTLKIQPAKLEDSAVYLCASLAGGEQFFGPGTRLTVL.